Presented here are 4 T cell receptor beta chains from one specimen sequenced in a study of OX40 agonist ivuxolimab in advanced cancers. Measured with immunoSEQ multiplex PCR; TCRdb has only the in-frame clones, and not every one. Of tens of thousands of clones detected, 76% appear once; the ten largest clones hold under 25%. Here the sequenced sample was CD4+ or CD8+ T cells sorted from blood, taken in a trial of the OX40 agonist ivuxolimab. Source of these receptors: an adult with an advanced solid tumor such as melanoma, head and neck, liver or kidney cancer.

The chain links TRBV5-5 to TRBJ1-2; TRBD1 might be the D (5 bases). The CDR3 sequence is 15 residues long. Germline values: CDR1 SGHKS, CDR2 YYEKEE (reference sequence). Trimming left V 3 bases short and J 2 bases short, with 14 bases between. The CDR3 here is CASSSAGGGNYGYTF. DNA for the CDR3: TGTGCCAGCAGCTCGGCGGGTGGGGGGAACTATGGCTACACCTTC.

This clone was seen a few times. J is TRBJ2-5 and V is TRBV5-5; TRBD1 aligns across 8 bases. The CDR3 has 14 residues. Germline CDR1 reads SGHKS; CDR2 reads YYEKEE (reference sequence). J lost 5 bases, V lost 4 bases, and 7 bases had no gene match. The CDR3 region is CASSRTGIGETQYF. CDR3 DNA sequence: TGTGCCAGCAGCAGGACAGGGATCGGGGAGACCCAGTACTTC.

The chain uses TRBV9 and TRBJ1-2; 9 nucleotides agree with TRBD1. The CDR3 loop spans 14 amino acids. CDR1 and CDR2 from the germline V gene are SGDLS and YYNGEE. J was trimmed by 7 bases and V by 2 bases; bases with no gene match: 6. The CDR3 loop is CASSVAGTGIGYTF. The CDR3, as DNA: TGTGCCAGCAGCGTTGCCGGGACAGGGATTGGCTACACCTTC.

The chain recombines TRBV5-1 with TRBJ1-6; D gene uncertain. Looked up from germline, CDR1 is SGHRS and CDR2 is YFSETQ. This CDR3 has 15 residues. V was trimmed by 0 bases and J by 13 bases, leaving 17 bases between them. CDR3 residues: CASSLDRTVSSPLHF. In DNA, the CDR3 is TGCGCCAGCAGCTTGGATAGGACGGTTAGTTCGCCCCTCCACTTT.